Each of the 11 T cell receptor beta chains below was sequenced from the same sample in a study of cytomegalovirus exposure and HLA in healthy donors. A multiplex PCR was run with 60 Vbeta primers and 13 Jbeta primers. TCRdb's table, derived via immunoSEQ multiplex PCR, lists solely in-frame clones and lacks some. The sample has 190,000 or so clones; roughly three quarters are singletons. Sequencing used PBMCs. The receptors were sampled from a male donor in good health and CMV-seropositive.

V and J are TRBV5-6 and TRBJ2-7; 13 positions match TRBD2. This CDR3 has 15 amino acids. V shed 3 bases, J shed 6 bases, and the junction held 6 bases outside the gene matches. Germline V gene sequence: CDR1 SGHDT, CDR2 YYEEEE. The CDR3 sequence is CASSSGLAGVGEQYF. The CDR3 coding sequence is TGTGCCAGCAGCTCAGGACTAGCGGGAGTGGGCGAGCAGTACTTC.

This chain joins TRBV5-8 and TRBJ1-5; D gene uncertain. Germline V lookup: CDR1 SGHTS, CDR2 YDEGEE. Trimming left V 0 bases short and J 0 bases short, with 7 bases between. The CDR3 totals 15 residues. This chain's CDR3 is CASSLGTPSNQPQHF. DNA of the CDR3: TGTGCCAGCAGCTTGGGAACACCTAGCAATCAGCCCCAGCATTTT.

The chain uses TRBV18 and TRBJ2-7; 7 positions match TRBD1. The CDR3 spans 12 residues. Germline V CDR1 and CDR2: KGHSH, LQKENI. V was pared by 4 bases and J by 4 bases, with 1 base of the junction left unmatched. CDR3 loop: CASSQGAYEQYF. Written as DNA, the CDR3 is TGTGCCAGCTCACAGGGGGCTTACGAGCAGTACTTC. The variable domain in full, with the rest retrieved from reference TRBV18 and TRBJ2-7, is NAGVMQNPRHLVRRRGQEARLRCSPMKGHSHVYWYRQLPEEGLKFMVYLQKENIIDESGMPKERFSAEFPKEGPSILRIQQVVRGDSAAYFCASSQGAYEQYFGPGTRLTVT.

The V gene is TRBV2, the J gene TRBJ1-1; 7 bases line up with TRBD1. Trimming took 7 bases from V and 0 from J; bases not matched to a gene: 8. The CDR3 loop spans 15 amino acids. Germline V gene lookup returns CDR1 SNHLY and CDR2 FYNNEI. CDR3 region: CASNRDRGMNTEAFF. In DNA form, the CDR3 reads TGTGCCAGCAACCGGGACAGAGGTATGAACACTGAAGCTTTCTTT.

The chain links TRBV29-1 to TRBJ1-2; tentatively, D is TRBD1 (6 bases). V was pared by 4 bases and J by 4 bases, with 10 bases between. Germline V gene lookup returns CDR1 SQVTM and CDR2 ANQGSEA. This CDR3 spans 12 amino acids. The CDR3 sequence: CSVALGAYGYTF. DNA of the CDR3: TGCAGCGTTGCATTGGGGGCCTATGGCTACACCTTC.

This clone appeared once. The chain combines TRBV5-1 with TRBJ1-1; D is possibly TRBD1 (6 bases). The germline V and J ends were trimmed by 10 bases and 0 bases, with 13 bases remaining between them. The CDR3 length is 13 residues. Germline V lookup: CDR1 SGHRS, CDR2 YFSETQ. CDR3 protein: CAVSTGMNTEAFF. CDR3 bases: TGCGCCGTGAGCACAGGGATGAACACTGAAGCTTTCTTT.

This chain uses TRBV27 with TRBJ1-2; TRBD1 is a possible D gene (6 bases). CDR1 is MNHEY and CDR2 is SMNVEV in the germline V gene (reference sequence). V was shortened by 6 bases and J by 5 bases, with 16 bases between the two germline ends. CDR3 size: 14 residues. CDR3: CASRYREGPYGYTF. DNA of the CDR3: TGTGCCAGCAGGTACAGGGAGGGCCCGTATGGCTACACCTTC.

The chain recombines TRBV7-3 with TRBJ1-1; perhaps TRBD1 as D (5 bases). This CDR3 is 13 amino acids long. The germline V and J ends were trimmed by 5 bases and 3 bases, with 10 bases remaining between them. Germline V gene lookup returns CDR1 SGHTA and CDR2 FQGTGA. CDR3 loop: CASSLQGDTEAFF. CDR3 sequence (DNA): TGTGCCAGCAGCCTACAAGGGGACACTGAAGCTTTCTTT.

Turning to this clone: Other DNA sequences from this sample encode an identical CDR3 as well. This chain uses TRBV9 with TRBJ1-1; 8 nucleotides agree with TRBD1. The CDR3 length is 14 residues. Looked up from germline, CDR1 is SGDLS and CDR2 is YYNGEE. After removal of 4 bases from V and 2 bases from J, the junction contained 4 bases not matched to a gene. CDR3 DNA: TGTGCCAGCAGCCTCGGGACAGGCAACACTGAAGCTTTCTTT. Protein sequence: CASSLGTGNTEAFF.

V gene TRBV5-1 combines with J gene TRBJ2-3, with a tentative D call TRBD2 (6 bases). V lost 7 bases, J lost 4 bases, and 16 bases lay in between. The germline V gene has CDR1 SGHRS and CDR2 YFSETQ. This CDR3 spans 14 amino acids. DNA for the CDR3: TGCGCCAGCCAAAGGGACTCTAAGGCAGATACGCAGTATTTT. Translated: CASQRDSKADTQYF.

The CDR3 DNA follows: TGTGCCAGCAGCTACAAGGGACAGGGCCTTTCCTACGAGCAGTACTTC. This translates into CASSYKGQGLSYEQYF. This sequence joins TRBV27 and TRBJ2-7, with 9 bases aligning to TRBD1. The CDR3 is 16 amino acids. After removal of 6 bases from V and 1 base from J, the junction contained 10 bases not matched to a gene. From germline, CDR1 is MNHEY and CDR2 SMNVEV (reference sequence).